This entry is about one TCR beta chain. Its specificity is unknown. This sample was taken from a study of shared clonotypes between healthy human individuals. Study-level information: The donor group consisted of a couple of women and a few men, aged 18 to 49.

The assay used deep level. As originally analysed: Quality scores were absent from the junction-only immunoSEQ sequences, so filtering differed. Produced via immunoSEQ multiplex PCR; TCRdb's table is partial and in-frame only. V and J calls and clone size are copied from that table; D and trimming were computed from the DNA. Of about 2 million clones in the sample, about 95% were seen once. Naive CD8 cells were CD45RO-negative, positively selected for CCR7, excluding terminally differentiated effector memory CD45RA+ cells. Study observations and caveats: Read depth was anticipated to influence clonotype sharing among donors.

CDR3 length equals 15 residues. Germline CDR1 SGHAT, CDR2 FQNNGV. The junction had 7 bases not matched to a gene; V was cut back by 4 bases and J by 8 bases. The sample consisted of naive CD8+ T cells sorted from blood. V gene TRBV11-2 combines with J gene TRBJ2-3, with 12 bases fitting TRBD2. The sequence was collected from a man between 18 and 29 years old in good health. The CDR3: CASSSLAGGTGTQYF. The CDR3 DNA reads TGTGCCAGCAGCTCGCTAGCGGGAGGGACGGGTACGCAGTATTTT.